Given below is one TCR beta chain in context. Its antigen is not known. This CDR3 has 14 amino acids. Trimming left V 8 bases short and J 0 bases short, with 11 bases between. Germline V gene sequence: CDR1 MDHEN, CDR2 SYDVKM. The data originate from a study of OX40 agonist ivuxolimab in advanced cancers. Study context: Patients were dosed intravenously with ivuxolimab at 0.01 to 10 mg/kg every 2 weeks. Three dose-escalation patients had partial responses: one with hepatocellular carcinoma and two with cutaneous melanoma. Anti-PD-1, anti-PD-L1 or anti-CTLA-4 therapy given earlier was allowed, and around 40% had some. Study-level points and caveats: Also present in some nonresponders was a low level of normalized T-cell clonal expansion.

Profiled with immunoSEQ multiplex PCR; TCRdb holds only in-frame clones, not every one. The data show around 50,000 clones, with 88% seen just once and approximately 3.4% held by the top ten. This clonotype originated in an adult with an advanced solid tumor such as melanoma, head and neck, liver or kidney cancer. The V and J genes are TRBV28 and TRBJ2-1; the D gene is possibly TRBD2 (6 bases). Source: CD4+ or CD8+ T cells sorted from blood, taken in a trial of the OX40 agonist ivuxolimab. Here the CDR3 reads CASLSGDSYNEQFF. The DNA for the CDR3 is TGTGCCAGCCTTTCGGGGGACTCCTACAATGAGCAGTTCTTC.